A single sample is the source of the 2 T cell receptor beta chains below, sequenced in a study of cytomegalovirus exposure and HLA in healthy donors. PCR used 60 Vbeta primers and 13 Jbeta primers. Repertoires were generated with immunoSEQ multiplex PCR, while TCRdb's copy carries only in-frame clones and drops some. This table holds about 160,000 clones, around 84% found once. The sequencing sample was made of PBMCs. These receptors came from a man younger than 30 in good health and CMV-seronegative.

The chain employs TRBV9 and TRBJ1-6; 8 bases are a match to TRBD1. V lost 2 bases, J lost 9 bases, and 10 bases stayed unmatched. The CDR3 length is 16 residues. Germline V lookup: CDR1 SGDLS, CDR2 YYNGEE. The CDR3 sequence: CASSVKSDRGGSPLHF. CDR3 DNA sequence: TGTGCCAGCAGCGTTAAGAGCGACAGGGGTGGTTCACCCCTCCACTTT.

The V and J genes are TRBV29-1 and TRBJ1-2; 11 nucleotides align to TRBD1. The V and J ends lost 7 bases and 3 bases, in that order; junction bases with no gene match: 4. CDR1 SQVTM and CDR2 ANQGSEA come from the germline V gene. The CDR3 length is 13 residues. The CDR3 DNA reads as TGCAGCGCCCCGGGACAGGGGGACTATGGCTACACCTTC. Translating gives CSAPGQGDYGYTF.